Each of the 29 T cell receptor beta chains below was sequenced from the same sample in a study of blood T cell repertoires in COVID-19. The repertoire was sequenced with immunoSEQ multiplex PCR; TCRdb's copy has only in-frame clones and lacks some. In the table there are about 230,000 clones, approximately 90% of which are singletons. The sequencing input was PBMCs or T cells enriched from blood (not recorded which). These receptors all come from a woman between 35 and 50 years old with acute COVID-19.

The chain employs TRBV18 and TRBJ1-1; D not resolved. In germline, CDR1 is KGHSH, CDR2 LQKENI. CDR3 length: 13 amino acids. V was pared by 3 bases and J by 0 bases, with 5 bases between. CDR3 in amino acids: CASSPPVNTEAFF. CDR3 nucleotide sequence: TGTGCCAGCTCACCCCCGGTGAACACTGAAGCTTTCTTT.

CDR3 in amino acids: CASSLAFRTGNIYEQYF. The DNA for the CDR3 is TGTGCCAGCAGCTTAGCGTTCCGGACAGGGAACATCTACGAGCAGTACTTC. The rearrangement joins TRBV7-2 to TRBJ2-7; 8 bases agree with TRBD1. Germline values: CDR1 SGHTA, CDR2 FQGNSA. The CDR3 consists of 17 residues. V lost 0 bases, J lost 3 bases, and 10 bases stayed unmatched.

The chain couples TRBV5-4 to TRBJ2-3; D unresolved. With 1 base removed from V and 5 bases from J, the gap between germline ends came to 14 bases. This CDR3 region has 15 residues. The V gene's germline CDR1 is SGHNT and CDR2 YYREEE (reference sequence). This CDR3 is CASSLSTSRRDTQYF. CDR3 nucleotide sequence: TGTGCCAGCAGCTTGTCCACTTCGCGTAGAGATACGCAGTATTTT.

The CDR3 reads CASSQLGVYTDTQYF. CDR3 DNA sequence: TGTGCCAGCAGCCAATTAGGGGTCTACACAGATACGCAGTATTTT. This chain links TRBV14 with TRBJ2-3; weak D call: TRBD1 (5 bases). With 2 bases removed from V and 2 bases from J, the gap between germline ends came to 11 bases. Germline assignment: CDR1 SGHDN and CDR2 FVKESK. The CDR3 covers 15 residues.

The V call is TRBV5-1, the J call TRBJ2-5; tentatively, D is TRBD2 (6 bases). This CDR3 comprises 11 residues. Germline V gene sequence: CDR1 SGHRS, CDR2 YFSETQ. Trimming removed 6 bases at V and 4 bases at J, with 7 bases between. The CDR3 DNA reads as TGCGCCAGCAACGGGGGAGAGACCCAGTACTTC. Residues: CASNGGETQYF.

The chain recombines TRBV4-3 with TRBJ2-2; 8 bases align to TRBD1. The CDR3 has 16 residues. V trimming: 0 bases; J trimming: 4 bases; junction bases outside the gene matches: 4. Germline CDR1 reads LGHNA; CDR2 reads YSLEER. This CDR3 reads CASSQDLTGATGELFF. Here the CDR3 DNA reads TGCGCCAGCAGCCAAGATCTGACAGGGGCCACCGGGGAGCTGTTTTTT.

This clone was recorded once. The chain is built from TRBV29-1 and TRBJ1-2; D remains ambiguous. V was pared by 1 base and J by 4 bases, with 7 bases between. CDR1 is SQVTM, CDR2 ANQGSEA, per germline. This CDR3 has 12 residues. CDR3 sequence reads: CSVEGEAYGYTF. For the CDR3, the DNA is TGCAGCGTTGAAGGGGAGGCCTATGGCTACACCTTC.

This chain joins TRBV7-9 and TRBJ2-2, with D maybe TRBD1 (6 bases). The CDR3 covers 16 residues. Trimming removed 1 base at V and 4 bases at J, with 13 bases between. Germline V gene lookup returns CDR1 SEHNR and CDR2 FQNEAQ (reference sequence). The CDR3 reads CASSLGGGTFTGELFF. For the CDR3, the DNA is TGTGCCAGCAGCTTAGGAGGGGGTACGTTCACCGGGGAGCTGTTTTTT.

As DNA, the CDR3 is TGCGCCAGCAGCCTGACAGGCACGTCAACTAATGAAAAACTGTTTTTT. This encodes CASSLTGTSTNEKLFF. The chain recombines TRBV5-1 with TRBJ1-4; TRBD1 is a possible D gene (6 bases). The V gene's germline CDR1 is SGHRS and CDR2 YFSETQ. This CDR3 comprises 16 residues. Trimming took 4 bases from V and 0 from J, leaving 13 bases between them.

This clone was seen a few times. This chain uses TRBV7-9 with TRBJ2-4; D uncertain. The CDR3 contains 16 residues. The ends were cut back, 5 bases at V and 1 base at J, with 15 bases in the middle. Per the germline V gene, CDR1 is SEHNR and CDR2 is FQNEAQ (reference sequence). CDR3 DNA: TGTGCCAGCAGCCCCCAAACGGGTGTGGCCAAAAACATTCAGTACTTC. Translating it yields CASSPQTGVAKNIQYF.

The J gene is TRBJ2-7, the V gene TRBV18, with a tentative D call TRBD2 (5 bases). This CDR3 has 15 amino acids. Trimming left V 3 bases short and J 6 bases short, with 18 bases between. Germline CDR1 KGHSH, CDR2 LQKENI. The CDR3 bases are TGTGCCAGCTCACCCAGTGGTGGTAGTCTAGCCGAGCAGTACTTC. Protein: CASSPSGGSLAEQYF. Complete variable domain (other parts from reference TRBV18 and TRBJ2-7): NAGVMQNPRHLVRRRGQEARLRCSPMKGHSHVYWYRQLPEEGLKFMVYLQKENIIDESGMPKERFSAEFPKEGPSILRIQQVVRGDSAAYFCASSPSGGSLAEQYFGPGTRLTVT.

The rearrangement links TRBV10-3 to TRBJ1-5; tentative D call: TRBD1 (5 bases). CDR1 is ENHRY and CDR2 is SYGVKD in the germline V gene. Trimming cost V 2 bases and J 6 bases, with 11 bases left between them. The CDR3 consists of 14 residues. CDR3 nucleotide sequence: TGTGCCATCAGTGAGGGTCAGGGTAGTCAGCCCCAGCATTTT. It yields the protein CAISEGQGSQPQHF.

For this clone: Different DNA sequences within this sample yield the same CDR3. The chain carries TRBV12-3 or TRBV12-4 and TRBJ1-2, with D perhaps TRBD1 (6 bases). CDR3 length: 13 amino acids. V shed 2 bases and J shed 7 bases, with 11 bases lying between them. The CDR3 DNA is TGTGCCAGCAGTTTATTTCAGGGGTCTGGCTACACCTTC. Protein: CASSLFQGSGYTF.

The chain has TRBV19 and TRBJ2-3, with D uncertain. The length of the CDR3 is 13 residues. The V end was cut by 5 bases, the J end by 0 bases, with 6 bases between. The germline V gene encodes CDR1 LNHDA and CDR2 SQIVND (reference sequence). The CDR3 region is CASSAQSTDTQYF. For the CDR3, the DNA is TGTGCCAGTAGTGCACAGAGCACAGATACGCAGTATTTT.

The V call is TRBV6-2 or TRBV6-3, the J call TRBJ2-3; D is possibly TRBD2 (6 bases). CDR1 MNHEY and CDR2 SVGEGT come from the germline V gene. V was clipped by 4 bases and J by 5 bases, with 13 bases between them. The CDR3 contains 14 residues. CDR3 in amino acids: CASSSGPEGDTQYF. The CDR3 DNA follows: TGTGCCAGCAGTTCCGGGCCGGAGGGAGATACGCAGTATTTT.

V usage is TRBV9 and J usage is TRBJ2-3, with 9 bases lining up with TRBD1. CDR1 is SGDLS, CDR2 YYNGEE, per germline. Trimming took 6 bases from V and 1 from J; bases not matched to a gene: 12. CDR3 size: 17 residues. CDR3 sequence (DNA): TGTGCCAGCACCTCGGGACAGGGCACTATCCGCACAGATACGCAGTATTTT. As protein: CASTSGQGTIRTDTQYF.

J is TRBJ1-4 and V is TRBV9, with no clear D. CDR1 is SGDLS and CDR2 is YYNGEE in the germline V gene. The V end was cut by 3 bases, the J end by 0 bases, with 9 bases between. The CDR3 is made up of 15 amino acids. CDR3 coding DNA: TGTGCCAGCAGCGGCCCGCGAGCAACTAATGAAAAACTGTTTTTT. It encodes CASSGPRATNEKLFF.

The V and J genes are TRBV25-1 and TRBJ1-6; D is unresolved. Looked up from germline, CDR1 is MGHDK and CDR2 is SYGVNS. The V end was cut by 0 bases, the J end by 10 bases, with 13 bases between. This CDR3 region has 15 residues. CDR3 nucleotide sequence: TGTGCCAGCAGTGAATACATCGGGGTAGGATCACCCCTCCACTTT. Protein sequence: CASSEYIGVGSPLHF.

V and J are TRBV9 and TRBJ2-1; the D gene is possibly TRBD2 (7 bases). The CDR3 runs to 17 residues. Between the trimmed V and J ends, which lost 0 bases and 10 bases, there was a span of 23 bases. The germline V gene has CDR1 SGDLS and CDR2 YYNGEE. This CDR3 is CASSVGPLGGGPGEQFF. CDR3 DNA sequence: TGTGCCAGCAGCGTAGGGCCCTTAGGGGGAGGGCCTGGGGAGCAGTTCTTC.

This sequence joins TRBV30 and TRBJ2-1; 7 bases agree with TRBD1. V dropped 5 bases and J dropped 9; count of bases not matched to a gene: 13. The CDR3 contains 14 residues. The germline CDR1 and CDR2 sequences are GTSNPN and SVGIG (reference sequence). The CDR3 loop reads CAWGMTGIGGEQFF. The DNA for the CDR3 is TGTGCCTGGGGCATGACAGGGATTGGGGGTGAGCAGTTCTTC.

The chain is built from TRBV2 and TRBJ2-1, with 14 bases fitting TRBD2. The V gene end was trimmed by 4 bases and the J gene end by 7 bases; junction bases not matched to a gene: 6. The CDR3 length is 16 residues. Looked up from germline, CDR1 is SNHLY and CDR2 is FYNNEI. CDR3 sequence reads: CASSGLAGGPQNEQFF. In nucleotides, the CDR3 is TGTGCCAGCAGTGGACTAGCGGGGGGGCCTCAGAATGAGCAGTTCTTC.

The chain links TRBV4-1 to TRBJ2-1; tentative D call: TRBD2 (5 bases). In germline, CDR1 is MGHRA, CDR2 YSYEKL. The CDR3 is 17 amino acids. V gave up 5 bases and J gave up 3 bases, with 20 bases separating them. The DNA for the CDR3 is TGCGCCAGCAGCTCGACCGGGATCCCGAACGTCTACAATGAGCAGTTCTTC. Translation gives CASSSTGIPNVYNEQFF.

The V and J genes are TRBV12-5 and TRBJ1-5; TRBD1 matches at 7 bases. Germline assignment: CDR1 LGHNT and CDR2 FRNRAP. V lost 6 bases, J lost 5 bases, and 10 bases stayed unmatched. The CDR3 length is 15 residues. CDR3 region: CASGAHQGGDQPQHF. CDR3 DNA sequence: TGTGCTAGTGGGGCCCACCAGGGGGGCGATCAGCCCCAGCATTTT.

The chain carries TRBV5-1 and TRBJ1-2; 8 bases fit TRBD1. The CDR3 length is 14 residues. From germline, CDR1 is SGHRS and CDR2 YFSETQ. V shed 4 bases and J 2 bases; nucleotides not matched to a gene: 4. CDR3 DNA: TGCGCCAGCAGCATCAGGGGGCAGAACTATGGCTACACCTTC. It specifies CASSIRGQNYGYTF.

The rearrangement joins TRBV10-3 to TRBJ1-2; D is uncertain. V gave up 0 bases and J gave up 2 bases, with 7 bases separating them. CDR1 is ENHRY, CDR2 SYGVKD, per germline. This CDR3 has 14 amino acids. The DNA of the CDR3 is TGTGCCATCAGTGAGTCGGCCGGGAACTATGGCTACACCTTC. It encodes CAISESAGNYGYTF.

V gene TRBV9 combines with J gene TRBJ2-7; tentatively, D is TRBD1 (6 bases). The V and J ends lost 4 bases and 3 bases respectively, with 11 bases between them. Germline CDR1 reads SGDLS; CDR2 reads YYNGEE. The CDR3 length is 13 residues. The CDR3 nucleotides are TGTGCCAGCAGCCCACAGGGCCTCTACGAGCAGTACTTC. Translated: CASSPQGLYEQYF.

CDR3 DNA sequence: TGTGCCACCAGCCCACAGGGAATGACAGATACGCAGTATTTT. Translating it yields CATSPQGMTDTQYF. V is TRBV24-1 and J is TRBJ2-3; tentative D call: TRBD1 (6 bases). Germline lookup yields CDR1 KGHDR and CDR2 SFDVKD. V was trimmed by 7 bases and J by 3 bases, leaving 13 bases between them. CDR3 length: 14 amino acids.

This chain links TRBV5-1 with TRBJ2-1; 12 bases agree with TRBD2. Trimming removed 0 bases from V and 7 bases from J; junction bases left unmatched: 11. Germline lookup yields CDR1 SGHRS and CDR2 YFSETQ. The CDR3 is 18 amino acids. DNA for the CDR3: TGCGCCAGCAGCTTGGGACTAGCGGGAGCTGGGCCCGGGAATGAGCAGTTCTTC. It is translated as CASSLGLAGAGPGNEQFF.

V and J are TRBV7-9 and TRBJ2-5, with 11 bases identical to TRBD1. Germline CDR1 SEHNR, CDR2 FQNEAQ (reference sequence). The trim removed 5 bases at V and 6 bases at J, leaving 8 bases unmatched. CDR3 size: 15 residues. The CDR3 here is CASSSTGTGGQTQYF. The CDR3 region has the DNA TGTGCCAGCAGCAGCACCGGGACAGGGGGGCAGACCCAGTACTTC. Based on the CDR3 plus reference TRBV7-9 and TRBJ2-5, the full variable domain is DTGVSQNPRHKITKRGQNVTFRCDPISEHNRLYWYRQTLGQGPEFLTYFQNEAQLEKSRLLSDRFSAERPKGSFSTLEIQRTEQGDSAMYLCASSSTGTGGQTQYFGPGTRLLVL.